This TCR beta chain was found in a study of human T cells and chemical hapten exposure. This clonotype occurred many times. The target antigen is unknown. TCRdb re-called the RACE reads through MiXCR, storing one row per CDR3 protein. The top ten hold roughly 8% of the sample, which has nearly 350,000 distinct CDR3 sequences, around 7% seen once. Study-level results: Sensitizing with DPC caused no change in TCRs above 1 in 1000 frequency.

Time point of the sample: patch test 1, 2 weeks after DPC sensitization. Regarding treatment: therapeutic diphenylcyclopropenone sensitization with weekly scalp DPC. The CDR3 consists of 15 residues. Trimming took 1 base from V and 5 from J; bases not matched to a gene: 5. The germline V gene has CDR1 SGHVS and CDR2 FNYEAQ. Specimen: whole blood, collected in connection with sensitization to the hapten diphenylcyclopropenone (DPC). V and J are TRBV7-6 and TRBJ2-7, with 10 bases aligning to TRBD1. This receptor was obtained from a woman in her late teens or twenties with alopecia areata. Some clones in this sample may be carry-over from other donors' samples. CDR3 nucleotides: TGTGCCAGCAGCTTAGTCGACAGGGGGCAGGACGAGCAGTACTTC. It encodes CASSLVDRGQDEQYF.